Here is one TCR beta chain with its context. Its antigen is currently unknown. Only in-frame clones appear in the TCRdb table, and some are missing; sequencing was by immunoSEQ multiplex PCR. The sample lists about 36,000 clones; approximately 83% were seen once. The CDR3 length is 17 residues. Germline CDR1 is SGDLS and CDR2 is YYNGEE. The V gene end was trimmed by 6 bases and the J gene end by 5 bases; junction bases not matched to a gene: 13. The data stem from a study of CD4 T cells in relation to SARS-CoV-2 and coronaviruses. About the study: After 10 days of antigen culture, PBMC TCR beta CDR3s were sequenced. Median patient age was nearly 40 years, spanning 21 to 72 years.

Specimen: naive CD4+ T cells from PBMCs, cultured in vitro. Specified subset: naive CD4+ T cells isolated by negative enrichment. The rearrangement joins TRBV9 to TRBJ2-2, with TRBD1 matching over 10 bases. The sequence came from an adult with COVID-19. The DNA of the CDR3 is TGTGCCAGCACCTTATTCGGACAGGGGGGAGTGACCGGGGAGCTGTTTTTT. It encodes CASTLFGQGGVTGELFF. Full variable domain (outside the CDR3, taken from reference TRBV9 and TRBJ2-2): DSGVTQTPKHLITATGQRVTLRCSPRSGDLSVYWYQQSLDQGLQFLIQYYNGEERAKGNILERFSAQQFPDLHSELNLSSLELGDSALYFCASTLFGQGGVTGELFFGEGSRLTVL.